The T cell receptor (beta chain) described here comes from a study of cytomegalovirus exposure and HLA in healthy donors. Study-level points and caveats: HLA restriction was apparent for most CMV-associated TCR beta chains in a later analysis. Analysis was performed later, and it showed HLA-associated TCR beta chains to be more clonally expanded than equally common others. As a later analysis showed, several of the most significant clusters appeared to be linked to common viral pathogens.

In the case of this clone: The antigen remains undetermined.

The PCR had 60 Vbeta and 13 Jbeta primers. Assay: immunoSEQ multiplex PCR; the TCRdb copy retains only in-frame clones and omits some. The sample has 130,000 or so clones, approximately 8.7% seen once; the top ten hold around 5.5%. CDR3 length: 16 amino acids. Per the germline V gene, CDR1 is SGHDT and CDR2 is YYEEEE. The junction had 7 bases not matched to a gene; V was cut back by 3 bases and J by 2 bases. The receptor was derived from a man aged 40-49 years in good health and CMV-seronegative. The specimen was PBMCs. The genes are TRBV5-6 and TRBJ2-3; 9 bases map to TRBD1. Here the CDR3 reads CASSSDGTGITDTQYF. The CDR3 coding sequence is TGTGCCAGCAGCTCGGACGGGACAGGGATCACAGATACGCAGTATTTT. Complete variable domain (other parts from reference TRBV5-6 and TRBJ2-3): DAGVTQSPTHLIKTRGQQVTLRCSPKSGHDTVSWYQQALGQGPQFIFQYYEEEERQRGNFPDRFSGHQFPNYSSELNVNALLLGDSALYLCASSSDGTGITDTQYFGPGTRLTVL.